This TCR beta chain was found in a study of OX40 agonist ivuxolimab in advanced cancers. Overall study: Participants could have had prior anti-PD-1, anti-PD-L1 or anti-CTLA-4 therapy, and 40% had some.

Study results and limitations: Certain nonresponders likewise exhibited a low normalized T-cell clonal expansion. There were, on average, more expanded clones in CD8+ T cells than in CD4+.

Some clones are missing from TCRdb's copy, which holds only in-frame ones; the method was immunoSEQ multiplex PCR. This sample has over 55,000 clones, with 80% to 95% found just once. About this clone itself: Its antigen is still unknown.

The length of the CDR3 is 16 residues. V dropped 5 bases and J dropped 2; count of bases not matched to a gene: 6. Germline assignment: CDR1 SSHAT and CDR2 FNYEAQ (reference sequence). The starting material was CD4+ or CD8+ T cells sorted from blood, obtained in a trial of the OX40 agonist ivuxolimab. The source of this sequence is an adult with an advanced solid tumor such as melanoma, head and neck, liver or kidney cancer. The rearrangement uses TRBV7-7 and TRBJ2-1; TRBD2 aligns across 10 bases. In nucleotides, the CDR3 is TGTGCCAGCAGCGTCTCCGGGACTAGCGCCTACAATGAGCAGTTCTTC. It specifies CASSVSGTSAYNEQFF. Complete variable domain (other parts from reference TRBV7-7 and TRBJ2-1): GAGVSQSPRYKVTKRGQDVTLRCDPISSHATLYWYQQALGQGPEFLTYFNYEAQPDKSGLPSDRFSAERPEGSISTLTIQRTEQRDSAMYRCASSVSGTSAYNEQFFGPGTRLTVL.